This record concerns one T cell receptor (beta chain) sequence. Its target is unknown. The CDR3 runs 15 residues. Germline assignment: CDR1 SGHDN and CDR2 FVKESK. The V and J ends lost 4 bases and 2 bases respectively, with 15 bases between them. Germline DNA was extracted alongside blood RNA, which was obtained from unsorted whole blood. Production of TCR beta cDNA used approximately 480 ng total RNA together with a constant-region primer. Three nested multiplex PCR rounds, a slightly modified ARM-PCR method, built the TCR beta libraries. The opening two PCR rounds, approximately 10 cycles each, paired TRBV1-TRBV30 forward primers with a C-beta reverse primer. From the multiplex PCR reads, TCRdb called clonotypes with MiXCR, one entry per CDR3 protein. The table records approximately 330,000 distinct CDR3 sequences, 65% of them present only once. The sample belongs to a study of tumor-infiltrating lymphocytes in primary liver carcinoma. Overall study context: All patients had surgically resected primary liver carcinoma. The tumors, T1-T3 N0M0 lesions, were roughly 4.2 to 11 cm across. Study-level results: Blood trailed tumors significantly in top-250-clone fraction (p = 0.039). Lesser overlap characterized tumor-adjacent and tumor-blood pairs relative to tumor region pairs.

The sequence was obtained from a man aged 35-49 years with primary liver carcinoma and hepatitis B virus infection. Material: peripheral blood. This chain links TRBV14 with TRBJ2-7; perhaps TRBD2 as D (5 bases). The CDR3 nucleotides are TGTGCCAGCAGCCGACTTACTGGCGGGCCCTACGAGCAGTACTTC. This codes for CASSRLTGGPYEQYF.